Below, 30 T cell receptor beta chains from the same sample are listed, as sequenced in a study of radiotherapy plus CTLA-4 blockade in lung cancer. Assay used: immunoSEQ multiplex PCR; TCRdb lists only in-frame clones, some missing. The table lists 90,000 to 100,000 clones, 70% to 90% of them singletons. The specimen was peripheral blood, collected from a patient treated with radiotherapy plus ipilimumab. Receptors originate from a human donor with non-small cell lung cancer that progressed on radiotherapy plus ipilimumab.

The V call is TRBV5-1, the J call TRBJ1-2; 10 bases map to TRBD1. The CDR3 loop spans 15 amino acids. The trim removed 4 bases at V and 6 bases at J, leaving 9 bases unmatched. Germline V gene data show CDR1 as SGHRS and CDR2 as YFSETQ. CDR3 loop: CASSPPGTGAHGYTF. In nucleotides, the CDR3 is TGCGCCAGCAGCCCCCCCGGGACAGGGGCACATGGCTACACCTTC.

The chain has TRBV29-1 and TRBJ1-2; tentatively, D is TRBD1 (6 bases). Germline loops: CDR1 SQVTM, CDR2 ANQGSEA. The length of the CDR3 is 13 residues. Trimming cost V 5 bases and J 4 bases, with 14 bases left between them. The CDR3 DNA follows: TGCAGCGTTCTGGGCGGGGGCGGCTATGGCTACACCTTC. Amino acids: CSVLGGGGYGYTF.

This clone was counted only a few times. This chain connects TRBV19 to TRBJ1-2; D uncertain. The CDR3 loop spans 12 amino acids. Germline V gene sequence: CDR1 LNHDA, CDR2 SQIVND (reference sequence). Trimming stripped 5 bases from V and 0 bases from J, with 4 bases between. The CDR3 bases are TGTGCCAGTAGTGGCGCTAACTATGGCTACACCTTC. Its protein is CASSGANYGYTF. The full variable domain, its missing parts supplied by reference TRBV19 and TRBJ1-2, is DGGITQSPKYLFRKEGQNVTLSCEQNLNHDAMYWYRQDPGQGLRLIYYSQIVNDFQKGDIAEGYSVSREKKESFPLTVTSAQKNPTAFYLCASSGANYGYTFGSGTRLTVV.

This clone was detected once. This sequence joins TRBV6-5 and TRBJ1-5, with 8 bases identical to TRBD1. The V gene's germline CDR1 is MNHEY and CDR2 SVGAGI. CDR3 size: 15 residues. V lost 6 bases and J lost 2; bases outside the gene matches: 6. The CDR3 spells CASRSGGTGNQPQHF. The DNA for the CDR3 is TGTGCCAGCAGATCAGGGGGCACGGGCAATCAGCCCCAGCATTTT.

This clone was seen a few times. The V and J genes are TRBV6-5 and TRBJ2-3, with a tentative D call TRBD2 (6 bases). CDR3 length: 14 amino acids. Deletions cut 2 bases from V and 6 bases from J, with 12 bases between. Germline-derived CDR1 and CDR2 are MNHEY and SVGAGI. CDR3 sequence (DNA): TGTGCCAGCAGTTACGGGGGGAGTGGTGATACGCAGTATTTT. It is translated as CASSYGGSGDTQYF.

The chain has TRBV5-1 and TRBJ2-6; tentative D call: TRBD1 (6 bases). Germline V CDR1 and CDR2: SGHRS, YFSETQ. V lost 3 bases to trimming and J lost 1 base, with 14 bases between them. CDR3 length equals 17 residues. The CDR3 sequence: CASSSLGGQSGANVLTF. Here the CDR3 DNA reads TGCGCCAGCAGCTCTTTGGGTGGACAGTCTGGGGCCAACGTCCTGACTTTC.

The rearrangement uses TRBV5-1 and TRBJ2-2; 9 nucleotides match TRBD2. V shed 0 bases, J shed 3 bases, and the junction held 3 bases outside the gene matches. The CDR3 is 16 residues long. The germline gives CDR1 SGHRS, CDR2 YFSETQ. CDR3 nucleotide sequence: TGCGCCAGCAGCTTGGTAGCGGGAGTCGACACCGGGGAGCTGTTTTTT. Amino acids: CASSLVAGVDTGELFF.

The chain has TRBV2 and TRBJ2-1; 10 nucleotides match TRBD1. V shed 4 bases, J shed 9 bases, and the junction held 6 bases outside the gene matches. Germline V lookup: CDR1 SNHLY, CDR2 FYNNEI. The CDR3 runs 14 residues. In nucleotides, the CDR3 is TGTGCCAGCAGTGGAGACAGGGGGCGCGGTGAGCAGTTCTTC. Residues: CASSGDRGRGEQFF.

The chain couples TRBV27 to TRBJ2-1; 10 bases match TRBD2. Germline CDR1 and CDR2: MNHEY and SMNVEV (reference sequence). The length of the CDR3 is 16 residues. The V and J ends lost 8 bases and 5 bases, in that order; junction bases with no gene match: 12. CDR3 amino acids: CASQRAGGPPHNEQFF. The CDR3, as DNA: TGTGCCAGCCAACGAGCGGGAGGGCCCCCCCACAATGAGCAGTTCTTC.

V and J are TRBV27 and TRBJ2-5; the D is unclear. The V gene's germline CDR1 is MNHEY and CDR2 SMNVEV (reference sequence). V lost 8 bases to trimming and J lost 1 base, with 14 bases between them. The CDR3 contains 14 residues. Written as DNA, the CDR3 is TGTGCCAGCGCGGAGAGGAGCACCCAAGAGACCCAGTACTTC. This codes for CASAERSTQETQYF.

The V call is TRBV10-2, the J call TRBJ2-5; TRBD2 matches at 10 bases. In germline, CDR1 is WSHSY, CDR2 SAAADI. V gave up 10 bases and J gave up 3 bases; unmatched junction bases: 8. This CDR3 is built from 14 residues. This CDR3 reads CATGTSVIKETQYF. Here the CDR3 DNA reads TGCGCCACCGGGACTAGCGTCATTAAAGAGACCCAGTACTTC.

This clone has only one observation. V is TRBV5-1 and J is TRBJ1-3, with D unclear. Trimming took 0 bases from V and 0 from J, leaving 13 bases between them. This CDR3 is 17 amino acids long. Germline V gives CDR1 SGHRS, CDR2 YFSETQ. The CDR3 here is CASSLAGEGPSGNTIYF. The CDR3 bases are TGCGCCAGCAGCTTGGCCGGTGAGGGCCCCTCTGGAAACACCATATATTTT.

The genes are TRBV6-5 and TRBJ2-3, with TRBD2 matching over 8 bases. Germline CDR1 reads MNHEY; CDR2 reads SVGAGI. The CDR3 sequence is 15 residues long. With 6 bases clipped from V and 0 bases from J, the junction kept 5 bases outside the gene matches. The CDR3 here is CASSLLAGSTDTQYF. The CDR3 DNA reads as TGTGCCAGCAGCCTGTTAGCGGGGAGCACAGATACGCAGTATTTT.

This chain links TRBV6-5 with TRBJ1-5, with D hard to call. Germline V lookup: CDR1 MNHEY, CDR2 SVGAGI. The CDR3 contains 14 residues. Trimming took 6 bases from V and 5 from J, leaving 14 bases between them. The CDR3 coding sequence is TGTGCCAGCAGCGCGTATATTACTTATCAGCCCCAGCATTTT. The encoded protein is CASSAYITYQPQHF.

The CDR3 sequence is CASSPPRVSDEYNEQFF. DNA for the CDR3: TGTGCCAGCTCACCACCCCGTGTTAGCGATGAGTACAATGAGCAGTTCTTC. V usage is TRBV18 and J usage is TRBJ2-1, with a possible D match to TRBD2 (5 bases). V was cut by 0 bases and J by 4 bases, with 16 bases left in between. The CDR3 runs to 17 residues. CDR1 and CDR2 (germline): KGHSH, LQKENI.

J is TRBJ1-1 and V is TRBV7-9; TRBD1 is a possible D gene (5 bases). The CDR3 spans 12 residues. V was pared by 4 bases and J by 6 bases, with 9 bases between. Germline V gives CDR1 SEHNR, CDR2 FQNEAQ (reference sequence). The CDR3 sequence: CASSWGDSEAFF. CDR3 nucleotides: TGTGCCAGCAGCTGGGGGGACTCTGAAGCTTTCTTT.

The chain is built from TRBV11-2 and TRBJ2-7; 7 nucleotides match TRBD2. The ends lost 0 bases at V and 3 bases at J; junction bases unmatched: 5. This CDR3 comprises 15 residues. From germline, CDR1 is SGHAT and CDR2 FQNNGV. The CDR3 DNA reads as TGTGCCAGCAGCTTAGAAGCGGGACCGTTCTACGAGCAGTACTTC. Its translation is CASSLEAGPFYEQYF.

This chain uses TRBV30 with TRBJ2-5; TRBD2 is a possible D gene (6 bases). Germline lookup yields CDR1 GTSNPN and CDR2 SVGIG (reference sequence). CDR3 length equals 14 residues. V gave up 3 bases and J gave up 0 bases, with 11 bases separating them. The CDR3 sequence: CAWSGWGDQETQYF. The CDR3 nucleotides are TGTGCCTGGAGCGGCTGGGGGGACCAAGAGACCCAGTACTTC.

CDR3 bases: TGCAGTGCAAAACAGGGTGATACGCAGTATTTT. It codes for CSAKQGDTQYF. The chain links TRBV20-1 to TRBJ2-3, with TRBD1 as a possible D gene (6 bases). CDR3 length equals 11 residues. Per germline, CDR1 DFQATT and CDR2 SNEGSKA (reference sequence). Trimming removed 6 bases from V and 6 bases from J, with 10 bases in between.

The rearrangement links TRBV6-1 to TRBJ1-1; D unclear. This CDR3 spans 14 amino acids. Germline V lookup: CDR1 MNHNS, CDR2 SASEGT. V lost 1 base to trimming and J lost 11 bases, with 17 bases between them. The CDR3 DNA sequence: TGTGCCAGCAGTGAAGACTTGGAAGGGCTGGGGGCTTTCTTT. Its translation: CASSEDLEGLGAFF.

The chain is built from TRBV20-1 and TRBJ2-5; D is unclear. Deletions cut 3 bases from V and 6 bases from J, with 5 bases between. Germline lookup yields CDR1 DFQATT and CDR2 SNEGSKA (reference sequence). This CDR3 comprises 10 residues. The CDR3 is CSARGKTQYF. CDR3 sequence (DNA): TGCAGTGCTAGGGGGAAGACCCAGTACTTC.

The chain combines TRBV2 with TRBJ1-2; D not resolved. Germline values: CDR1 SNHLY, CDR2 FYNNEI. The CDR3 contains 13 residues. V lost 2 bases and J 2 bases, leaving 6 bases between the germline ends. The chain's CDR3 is CASSEKSNYGYTF. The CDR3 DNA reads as TGTGCCAGCAGTGAAAAGTCCAACTATGGCTACACCTTC.

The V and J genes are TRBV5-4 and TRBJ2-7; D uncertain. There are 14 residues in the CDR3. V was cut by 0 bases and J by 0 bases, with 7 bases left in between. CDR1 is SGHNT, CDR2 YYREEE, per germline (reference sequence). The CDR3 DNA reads TGTGCCAGCAGCTTGGGGCCAGCCTCCTACGAGCAGTACTTC. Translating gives CASSLGPASYEQYF. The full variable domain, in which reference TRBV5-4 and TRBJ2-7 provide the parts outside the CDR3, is ETGVTQSPTHLIKTRGQQVTLRCSSQSGHNTVSWYQQALGQGPQFIFQYYREEENGRGNFPPRFSGLQFPNYSSELNVNALELDDSALYLCASSLGPASYEQYFGPGTRLTVT.

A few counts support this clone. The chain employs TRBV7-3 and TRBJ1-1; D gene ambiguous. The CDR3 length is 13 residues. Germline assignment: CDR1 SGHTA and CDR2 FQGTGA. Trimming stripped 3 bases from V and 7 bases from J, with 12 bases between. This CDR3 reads CASSLLREDEAFF. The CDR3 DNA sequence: TGTGCCAGCAGCTTGTTACGGGAGGATGAAGCTTTCTTT.

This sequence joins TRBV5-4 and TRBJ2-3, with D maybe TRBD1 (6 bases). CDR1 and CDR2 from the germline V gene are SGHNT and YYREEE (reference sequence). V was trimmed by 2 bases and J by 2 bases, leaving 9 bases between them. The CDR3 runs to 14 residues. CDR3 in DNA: TGTGCCAGCAGCTTTGACAGGAACACAGATACGCAGTATTTT. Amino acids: CASSFDRNTDTQYF.

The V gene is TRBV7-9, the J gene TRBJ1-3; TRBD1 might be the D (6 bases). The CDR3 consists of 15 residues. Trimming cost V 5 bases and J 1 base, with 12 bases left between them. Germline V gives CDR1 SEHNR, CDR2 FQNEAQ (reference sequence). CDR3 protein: CASSQDSFSGNTIYF. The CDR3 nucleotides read TGTGCCAGCAGCCAGGACAGCTTTTCTGGAAACACCATATATTTT.

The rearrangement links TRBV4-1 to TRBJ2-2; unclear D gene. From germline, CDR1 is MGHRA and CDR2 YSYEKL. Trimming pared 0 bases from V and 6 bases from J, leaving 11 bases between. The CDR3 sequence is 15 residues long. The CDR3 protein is CASSQDRGIAGELFF. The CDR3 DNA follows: TGCGCCAGCAGCCAAGATCGAGGAATTGCCGGGGAGCTGTTTTTT.

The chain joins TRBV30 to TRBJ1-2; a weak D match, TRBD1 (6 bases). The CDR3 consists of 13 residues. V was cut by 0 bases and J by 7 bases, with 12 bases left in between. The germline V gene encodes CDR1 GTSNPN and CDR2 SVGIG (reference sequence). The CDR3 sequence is CAWSVTGGSGYTF. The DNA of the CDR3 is TGTGCCTGGAGTGTCACGGGGGGCTCTGGCTACACCTTC.

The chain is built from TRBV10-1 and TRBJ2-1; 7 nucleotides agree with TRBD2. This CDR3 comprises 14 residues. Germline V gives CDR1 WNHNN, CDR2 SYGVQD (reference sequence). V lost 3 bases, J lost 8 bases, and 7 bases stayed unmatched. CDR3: CASSDLRETHEQFF. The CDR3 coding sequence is TGCGCCAGCAGTGATTTGCGGGAGACCCATGAGCAGTTCTTC.

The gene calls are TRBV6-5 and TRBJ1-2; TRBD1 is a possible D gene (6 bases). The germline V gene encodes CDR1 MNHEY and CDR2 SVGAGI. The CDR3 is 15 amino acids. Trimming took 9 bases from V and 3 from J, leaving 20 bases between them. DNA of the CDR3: TGTGCCAGTAAGCCGATACGGACAGCCTACTATGGCTACACCTTC. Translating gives CASKPIRTAYYGYTF.